These 28 T cell receptor beta chains share one sample of origin, sequenced in a study of blood T cell repertoires in COVID-19. The assay was immunoSEQ multiplex PCR, and TCRdb's table has in-frame clones only and misses some. The sample has roughly 260,000 clones; around 90% are singletons. The sample was PBMCs or T cells enriched from blood (not recorded which). The origin of the receptors is a human donor in a cohort exposed to, infected with or recovered from COVID-19 (not recorded which). The donor label of this sample is uncertain.

The chain links TRBV19 to TRBJ1-1, with 9 bases matching TRBD1. Looked up from germline, CDR1 is LNHDA and CDR2 is SQIVND (reference sequence). V shed 7 bases and J 4 bases; nucleotides not matched to a gene: 4. This CDR3 has 13 residues. The CDR3 region has the DNA TGTGCCAGTACCCAGACAGGGGGCACTGAAGCTTTCTTT. Protein product: CASTQTGGTEAFF.

The V call is TRBV6-1, the J call TRBJ1-3, with TRBD1 as a possible D gene (5 bases). The CDR3 is made up of 16 amino acids. Looked up from germline, CDR1 is MNHNS and CDR2 is SASEGT. V gave up 0 bases and J gave up 0 bases, with 9 bases separating them. CDR3 coding DNA: TGTGCCAGCAGTGAAGCGGGACTCAGCTCTGGAAACACCATATATTTT. Translation gives CASSEAGLSSGNTIYF.

The rearrangement uses TRBV9 and TRBJ2-7, with a weak D call TRBD1 (6 bases). V was clipped by 4 bases and J by 3 bases, with 17 bases between them. The germline V gene has CDR1 SGDLS and CDR2 YYNGEE. The CDR3 contains 15 residues. The CDR3 DNA follows: TGTGCCAGCAGCAAATCGACAGGAACCGGCTACGAGCAGTACTTC. It is translated as CASSKSTGTGYEQYF.

This chain links TRBV5-6 with TRBJ1-1, with 10 nucleotides matching TRBD1. The CDR3 is 15 residues long. The V and J ends lost 4 bases and 5 bases, in that order; junction bases with no gene match: 8. The germline gives CDR1 SGHDT, CDR2 YYEEEE. The CDR3 loop reads CASSERTGGRTEAFF. The CDR3 coding sequence is TGTGCCAGCAGCGAACGGACAGGGGGAAGAACTGAAGCTTTCTTT. The whole variable domain, remainder taken from reference TRBV5-6 and TRBJ1-1, is DAGVTQSPTHLIKTRGQQVTLRCSPKSGHDTVSWYQQALGQGPQFIFQYYEEEERQRGNFPDRFSGHQFPNYSSELNVNALLLGDSALYLCASSERTGGRTEAFFGQGTRLTVV.

V usage is TRBV19 and J usage is TRBJ2-1; 12 bases fit TRBD2. Germline lookup yields CDR1 LNHDA and CDR2 SQIVND (reference sequence). This CDR3 is built from 15 residues. Germline trimming cut 8 bases from V and 7 bases from J; bases unmatched to any gene: 9. CDR3 in DNA: TGTGCCAGTCAAGGACTAGCGGGGTCTACAAATGAGCAGTTCTTC. This gives the protein CASQGLAGSTNEQFF.

The rearrangement links TRBV14 to TRBJ2-2, with D tentatively TRBD2 (5 bases). This CDR3 has 16 amino acids. From germline, CDR1 is SGHDN and CDR2 FVKESK. V dropped 0 bases and J dropped 7 bases, with 15 bases sitting between them. The CDR3 DNA reads as TGTGCCAGCAGCCAAGAAGTCGGGATTAAGGACGGGGAGCTGTTTTTT. Residues: CASSQEVGIKDGELFF.

This chain joins TRBV14 and TRBJ1-2, with TRBD1 identical over 9 bases. From germline, CDR1 is SGHDN and CDR2 FVKESK. V gave up 3 bases and J gave up 8 bases; unmatched junction bases: 13. This CDR3 is 16 amino acids long. The CDR3 region has the DNA TGTGCCAGCAGCCAGGCCCCGGGACAGGGAATGAAGGGCTACACCTTC. Translation gives CASSQAPGQGMKGYTF. Based on the CDR3 plus reference TRBV14 and TRBJ1-2, the full variable domain is EAGVTQFPSHSVIEKGQTVTLRCDPISGHDNLYWYRRVMGKEIKFLLHFVKESKQDESGMPNNRFLAERTGGTYSTLKVQPAELEDSGVYFCASSQAPGQGMKGYTFGSGTRLTVV.

This sequence joins TRBV5-1 and TRBJ2-5; D might be TRBD2 (7 bases). Germline V CDR1 and CDR2: SGHRS, YFSETQ. The CDR3 sequence is 15 residues long. V lost 4 bases and J 4 bases, leaving 17 bases between the germline ends. The CDR3 region is CASSPAAGAGETQYF. The CDR3 DNA reads TGCGCCAGCAGCCCTGCCGCGGGGGCAGGAGAGACCCAGTACTTC.

This clone appeared once. The chain recombines TRBV30 with TRBJ2-7; TRBD2 is a possible D gene (5 bases). The CDR3 has 13 amino acids. CDR1 GTSNPN and CDR2 SVGIG come from the germline V gene (reference sequence). V was cut by 4 bases and J by 2 bases, with 12 bases left in between. DNA for the CDR3: TGTGCCTGGACGGCCGGAGGCCCCTACGAGCAGTACTTC. Encoded protein: CAWTAGGPYEQYF.

For this clone: The same CDR3 arises from other DNA sequences in this sample as well. The CDR3 spells CASSYSGAGGYTF. CDR3 DNA sequence: TGTGCCAGCAGTTACTCGGGGGCTGGGGGCTACACCTTC. The gene calls are TRBV6-5 and TRBJ1-2, with D maybe TRBD1 (6 bases). V was clipped by 0 bases and J by 8 bases, with 10 bases between them. The CDR3 totals 13 residues. CDR1 and CDR2 from the germline V gene are MNHEY and SVGAGI.

The chain has TRBV5-6 and TRBJ1-3, with TRBD1 identical over 7 bases. The CDR3 has 14 amino acids. CDR1 SGHDT and CDR2 YYEEEE come from the germline V gene. Trimming removed 0 bases from V and 7 bases from J; junction bases left unmatched: 4. The CDR3 bases are TGTGCCAGCAGCTTGGGGGACAGTCGCAACACCATATATTTT. Protein sequence: CASSLGDSRNTIYF. The full variable domain, in which reference TRBV5-6 and TRBJ1-3 provide the parts outside the CDR3, is DAGVTQSPTHLIKTRGQQVTLRCSPKSGHDTVSWYQQALGQGPQFIFQYYEEEERQRGNFPDRFSGHQFPNYSSELNVNALLLGDSALYLCASSLGDSRNTIYFGEGSWLTVV.

This chain connects TRBV6-5 to TRBJ1-2; a possible D gene is TRBD1 (5 bases). Trimming stripped 6 bases from V and 4 bases from J, with 15 bases between. The CDR3 runs to 14 residues. CDR1 MNHEY and CDR2 SVGAGI come from the germline V gene. CDR3 nucleotides: TGTGCCAGCAGCTCTATAGACAGAGCCTATGGCTACACCTTC. It translates to CASSSIDRAYGYTF.

The chain has TRBV10-2 and TRBJ2-7, with TRBD1 identical over 9 bases. Germline lookup yields CDR1 WSHSY and CDR2 SAAADI. The CDR3 is 14 amino acids. Unmatched junction bases numbered 8, after V lost 6 bases and J lost 5 bases. CDR3 in amino acids: CASSRTGDLHEQYF. The CDR3 bases are TGCGCCAGCAGCCGGACAGGGGATCTACACGAGCAGTACTTC.

The chain couples TRBV5-1 to TRBJ1-2, with D unresolved. The germline V gene has CDR1 SGHRS and CDR2 YFSETQ. V shed 4 bases and J shed 4 bases, with 14 bases lying between them. The CDR3 loop spans 14 amino acids. In DNA form, the CDR3 reads TGCGCCAGCAGCGGAGGGAATACTTTCTATGGCTACACCTTC. Encoded protein: CASSGGNTFYGYTF.

The chain employs TRBV6-5 and TRBJ1-5, with TRBD1 identical over 9 bases. CDR1 MNHEY and CDR2 SVGAGI come from the germline V gene. The CDR3 sequence is 15 residues long. The V and J ends lost 6 bases and 5 bases, in that order; junction bases with no gene match: 8. CDR3 sequence reads: CASRGSTGGYQPQHF. The CDR3 DNA is TGTGCCAGCAGGGGGTCCACAGGGGGCTATCAGCCCCAGCATTTT.

V gene TRBV5-1 combines with J gene TRBJ2-7, with a tentative D call TRBD2 (6 bases). The germline V gene has CDR1 SGHRS and CDR2 YFSETQ. This CDR3 is 13 amino acids long. The V gene lost 3 bases and the J gene lost 7 bases, with 14 bases spanning the gap. CDR3 DNA sequence: TGCGCCAGCAGCTGGGATGGCAGCGGGGAGCAGTACTTC. It yields the protein CASSWDGSGEQYF.

The chain has TRBV4-3 and TRBJ1-2, with 8 bases aligning to TRBD1. The trim removed 0 bases at V and 4 bases at J, leaving 4 bases unmatched. The CDR3 totals 15 residues. The germline gives CDR1 LGHNA, CDR2 YSLEER. CDR3 in amino acids: CASSQDPGGIYGYTF. The CDR3 bases are TGCGCCAGCAGCCAAGATCCAGGGGGCATCTATGGCTACACCTTC.

This sequence joins TRBV6-5 and TRBJ2-1, with 10 bases lining up with TRBD2. The CDR3 consists of 13 residues. Germline V gene lookup returns CDR1 MNHEY and CDR2 SVGAGI. With 8 bases clipped from V and 5 bases from J, the junction kept 3 bases outside the gene matches. CDR3 amino acids: CASSLAGDNEQFF. The CDR3, as DNA: TGTGCCAGCTCCCTAGCGGGGGACAATGAGCAGTTCTTC.

The chain couples TRBV6-1 to TRBJ1-1; 7 positions agree with TRBD1. The CDR3 sequence is 14 residues long. The germline gives CDR1 MNHNS, CDR2 SASEGT. J gave up 6 bases and V 2 bases, and 6 bases lay outside the gene matches. The CDR3 DNA reads TGTGCCAGCAGTGAAACAGGGGAACTTCCTGAAGCTTTCTTT. Its protein product is CASSETGELPEAFF.

This clone occurred once. V and J are TRBV11-3 and TRBJ2-1; 14 positions match TRBD2. V shed 6 bases and J 8 bases; nucleotides not matched to a gene: 21. The length of the CDR3 is 20 residues. The germline V gene has CDR1 SGHNT and CDR2 YENEEA. The DNA for the CDR3 is TGTGCCAGCAGACAACAGCGACTAGCGGGGGGGCGACCTTCCCCCCATGAGCAGTTCTTC. It specifies CASRQQRLAGGRPSPHEQFF.

The V and J genes are TRBV3-1 (or the pseudogene TRBV3-2) and TRBJ2-6; D might be TRBD1 (6 bases). The CDR3 totals 19 residues. Germline CDR1 reads LGHDT; CDR2 reads YNNKEL (reference sequence). Trimming removed 1 base from V and 4 bases from J, with 20 bases in between. CDR3 loop: CASSQARQEEVPGANVLTF. In DNA form, the CDR3 reads TGTGCCAGCAGCCAAGCCCGACAGGAGGAAGTGCCCGGGGCCAACGTCCTGACTTTC.

This sequence joins TRBV16 and TRBJ2-7; TRBD1 matches 8 bases. Trimming cost V 4 bases and J 2 bases; bases outside gene matches: 4. CDR3 length equals 14 residues. CDR1 is KGHSY and CDR2 is FQNENV in the germline V gene. In DNA form, the CDR3 reads TGTGCCAGCAGCCCCGGGGACAGGCCCTACGAGCAGTACTTC. Its protein product is CASSPGDRPYEQYF.

The chain combines TRBV5-6 with TRBJ2-5; D possibly corresponds to TRBD2 (5 bases). Germline V gives CDR1 SGHDT, CDR2 YYEEEE. The length of the CDR3 is 14 residues. V was shortened by 1 base and J by 5 bases, with 12 bases between the two germline ends. CDR3 sequence (DNA): TGTGCCAGCAGCTTGTTTCGGGGATCGGAGACCCAGTACTTC. It translates to CASSLFRGSETQYF.

For this clone: This sample also contains other DNA sequences that code for the same CDR3. The chain joins TRBV12-3 or TRBV12-4 to TRBJ1-1, with D possibly matching TRBD1 (5 bases). This CDR3 spans 13 amino acids. Trimming shortened V by 6 bases and J by 1 base, and 9 bases separated the two germline ends. CDR3 amino acids: CASRPTGNTEAFF. The DNA for the CDR3 is TGTGCCAGCAGACCTACAGGGAACACTGAAGCTTTCTTT.

This chain uses TRBV2 with TRBJ1-1; TRBD1 matches at 8 bases. This CDR3 region has 13 residues. Per germline, CDR1 SNHLY and CDR2 FYNNEI. The junction had 6 bases not matched to a gene; V was cut back by 6 bases and J by 6 bases. For the CDR3, the DNA is TGTGCCAGCAGGGATCAGGGGGCCTCTGAAGCTTTCTTT. As protein: CASRDQGASEAFF.

Notes on this clone: This CDR3 is also generated by other DNA sequences in the sample. The chain employs TRBV5-4 and TRBJ1-3, with a tentative D call TRBD1 (6 bases). The CDR3 spans 16 residues. Trimming removed 0 bases at V and 0 bases at J, with 10 bases between. CDR1 is SGHNT, CDR2 YYREEE, per germline (reference sequence). CDR3 amino acids: CASSLGGGDSGNTIYF. The CDR3 DNA reads as TGTGCCAGCAGCTTGGGAGGGGGTGACTCTGGAAACACCATATATTTT.

This clone was recorded a few times. V is TRBV9 and J is TRBJ1-6; 11 bases are a match to TRBD1. CDR1 and CDR2 from the germline V gene are SGDLS and YYNGEE. Germline trimming cut 4 bases from V and 10 bases from J; bases unmatched to any gene: 4. The CDR3 runs 14 residues. The CDR3, as DNA: TGTGCCAGCAGCTCCGGGACAGGGGGATCACCCCTCCACTTT. Translation: CASSSGTGGSPLHF.

The chain uses TRBV6-6 and TRBJ2-7; weak D call: TRBD2 (6 bases). This CDR3 has 16 amino acids. V gave up 4 bases and J gave up 3 bases, with 19 bases separating them. Germline CDR1 reads MNHNY; CDR2 reads SVGAGI (reference sequence). The CDR3 sequence is CASSFPAKTGVYEQYF. The CDR3 DNA is TGTGCCAGCAGTTTCCCGGCCAAAACGGGGGTCTACGAGCAGTACTTC.